These 29 T cell receptor beta chains were all obtained from the same sample, sequenced in a study of identical twins. TCRdb ran MiXCR on the 5' RACE reads and lists one entry per CDR3 protein. The top ten clones hold roughly 4% of a sample with around 250,000 distinct CDR3 sequences, more than 9.5% of them seen once. This same sample was also part of a study on yellow fever vaccine responses in identical twins.

The specimen was memory (CD45RO+) T cells sorted from blood. The receptors derive from a woman under 30 in good health.

This clonotype was found many times. This chain connects TRBV30 to TRBJ2-3; tentative D call: TRBD2 (5 bases). CDR1 is GTSNPN, CDR2 SVGIG, per germline (reference sequence). V was trimmed by 1 base and J by 5 bases, leaving 10 bases between them. The CDR3 covers 13 residues. The CDR3 coding sequence is TGTGCCTGGAGTGGAGTAGCGAGAGATACGCAGTATTTT. It encodes CAWSGVARDTQYF.

The genes are TRBV28 and TRBJ2-1; perhaps TRBD1 as D (5 bases). V was cut by 6 bases and J by 4 bases, with 13 bases left in between. The CDR3 is made up of 14 amino acids. Germline values: CDR1 MDHEN, CDR2 SYDVKM. CDR3 DNA sequence: TGTGCCAGCAGACCCCGGGCAGGGTACAATGAGCAGTTCTTC. Translated: CASRPRAGYNEQFF.

This clonotype was counted ten times or more. DNA for the CDR3: TGTGCCAGCAGCCCGAAGAAAGACAGGGGCAATACCGGGGAGCTGTTTTTT. This sequence encodes CASSPKKDRGNTGELFF. The V and J genes are TRBV14 and TRBJ2-2, with 8 bases aligning to TRBD1. This CDR3 has 17 residues. V dropped 4 bases and J dropped 5; count of bases not matched to a gene: 12. Germline V gives CDR1 SGHDN, CDR2 FVKESK.

The chain joins TRBV6-5 to TRBJ2-3; 7 nucleotides agree with TRBD2. Germline CDR1 reads MNHEY; CDR2 reads SVGAGI. The V segment lost 2 bases and the J segment 3 bases; nucleotides outside the gene matches: 5. The CDR3 is 15 residues long. CDR3 sequence reads: CASSYHRTSTDTQYF. As DNA, the CDR3 is TGTGCCAGCAGTTACCATCGGACTAGTACAGATACGCAGTATTTT.

This clonotype was recorded many times. The chain joins TRBV5-1 to TRBJ2-5; 8 bases agree with TRBD1. The germline V gene encodes CDR1 SGHRS and CDR2 YFSETQ. CDR3 length: 16 residues. Trimming removed 4 bases from V and 2 bases from J; junction bases left unmatched: 10. This chain's CDR3 is CASSGTGYFRQETQYF. The CDR3 DNA reads TGCGCCAGCAGCGGGACAGGTTATTTTAGGCAAGAGACCCAGTACTTC.

The V gene is TRBV6-1, the J gene TRBJ1-1; TRBD1 matches 11 bases. The germline V gene has CDR1 MNHNS and CDR2 SASEGT. V shed 5 bases, J shed 4 bases, and the junction held 9 bases outside the gene matches. This CDR3 region has 16 residues. The CDR3 DNA is TGTGCCAGCAGTCCCCCCGGGACAGGGGGTTTCACTGAAGCTTTCTTT. It codes for CASSPPGTGGFTEAFF.

This clonotype was found many times. The rearrangement joins TRBV7-2 to TRBJ2-7, with 10 bases identical to TRBD2. The CDR3 runs to 14 residues. Per germline, CDR1 SGHTA and CDR2 FQGNSA. Trimming took 4 bases from V and 12 from J; bases not matched to a gene: 12. CDR3 protein: CASSSMTSGLKAYF. The DNA of the CDR3 is TGTGCCAGCAGCTCCATGACTAGCGGGTTGAAGGCGTACTTC.

This clonotype came up many times. V gene TRBV5-1 combines with J gene TRBJ2-1; perhaps TRBD2 as D (6 bases). This CDR3 has 13 amino acids. Germline V lookup: CDR1 SGHRS, CDR2 YFSETQ. Trimming removed 7 bases from V and 7 bases from J, with 15 bases in between. The CDR3, as DNA: TGCGCCAGCGGAGGGGTCCGAGGGAATGAGCAGTTCTTC. Protein: CASGGVRGNEQFF. Filled out from reference TRBV5-1 and TRBJ2-1, the complete variable domain reads KAGVTQTPRYLIKTRGQQVTLSCSPISGHRSVSWYQQTPGQGLQFLFEYFSETQRNKGNFPGRFSGRQFSNSRSEMNVSTLELGDSALYLCASGGVRGNEQFFGPGTRLTVL.

This chain uses TRBV7-9 with TRBJ2-1, with D unresolved. Germline V lookup: CDR1 SEHNR, CDR2 FQNEAQ (reference sequence). V lost 3 bases, J lost 5 bases, and 8 bases lay in between. CDR3 length equals 13 residues. The CDR3 DNA reads TGTGCCAGCAGCTTGCATGGTGACAATGAGCAGTTCTTC. Translation: CASSLHGDNEQFF.

This clonotype was picked up a small number of times. This sequence joins TRBV7-9 and TRBJ1-2; tentatively, D is TRBD1 (6 bases). The germline CDR1 and CDR2 sequences are SEHNR and FQNEAQ (reference sequence). Trimming removed 1 base from V and 8 bases from J, with 17 bases in between. The CDR3 runs to 15 residues. The CDR3 DNA reads TGTGCCAGCAGCTTAGTAGGACAGCTTACTATGGGCTACACCTTC. Its translation: CASSLVGQLTMGYTF.

In this sample, this clonotype turned up a few times. The chain uses TRBV6-1 and TRBJ2-6; perhaps TRBD1 as D (6 bases). This CDR3 region has 14 residues. The germline V gene has CDR1 MNHNS and CDR2 SASEGT. Trimming took off 10 bases at V and 3 bases at J, with 13 bases between the two ends. In DNA, the CDR3 is TGTGCCACCGATACAGGGATTGGGGCCAACGTCCTGACTTTC. This translates into CATDTGIGANVLTF.

This clonotype was counted many times. This sequence joins TRBV5-1 and TRBJ2-5; no clear D gene. V gave up 2 bases and J gave up 3 bases, with 5 bases separating them. Germline CDR1 and CDR2: SGHRS and YFSETQ. The CDR3 spans 12 residues. DNA for the CDR3: TGCGCCAGCAGCTTAAGAGAAGAGACCCAGTACTTC. It specifies CASSLREETQYF.

This clonotype was seen more than once but under ten times. The J gene is TRBJ2-2, the V gene TRBV7-9; 8 bases match TRBD2. The CDR3 loop spans 16 amino acids. Germline lookup yields CDR1 SEHNR and CDR2 FQNEAQ (reference sequence). V lost 6 bases and J lost 6; bases outside the gene matches: 12. CDR3 coding DNA: TGTGCCAGCAGGGTAACCGGGACTAGGGTTGCCGGGGAGCTGTTTTTT. Translating gives CASRVTGTRVAGELFF.

This clonotype was detected a few times. This chain connects TRBV12-3 or TRBV12-4 to TRBJ2-5; 7 bases align to TRBD1. Unmatched junction bases numbered 3, after V lost 1 base and J lost 1 base. CDR3 length equals 15 residues. The CDR3 is CASSLDGQAQETQYF. The CDR3 bases are TGTGCCAGCAGTTTAGATGGACAGGCCCAAGAGACCCAGTACTTC.

This clonotype was counted a few times. V gene TRBV6-2 or TRBV6-3 combines with J gene TRBJ2-4; D is perhaps TRBD1 or TRBD2 (5 bases each). The CDR3 has 14 residues. With 11 bases removed from V and 1 base from J, the gap between germline ends came to 15 bases. Germline loops: CDR1 MNHEY, CDR2 SVGEGT. In nucleotides, the CDR3 is TGTGCCGCCGTGTCGGGGCGCGCCAAAAACATTCAGTACTTC. It encodes CAAVSGRAKNIQYF.

The chain carries TRBV5-6 and TRBJ2-3; 8 bases map to TRBD2. V shed 2 bases, J shed 0 bases, and the junction held 5 bases outside the gene matches. The V gene's germline CDR1 is SGHDT and CDR2 YYEEEE. The CDR3 is 16 amino acids. CDR3 region: CASSFIGRGSTDTQYF. In DNA, the CDR3 is TGTGCCAGCAGCTTCATCGGGAGGGGGAGCACAGATACGCAGTATTTT. The variable domain in full, with the rest retrieved from reference TRBV5-6 and TRBJ2-3, is DAGVTQSPTHLIKTRGQQVTLRCSPKSGHDTVSWYQQALGQGPQFIFQYYEEEERQRGNFPDRFSGHQFPNYSSELNVNALLLGDSALYLCASSFIGRGSTDTQYFGPGTRLTVL.

This chain uses TRBV6-1 with TRBJ2-1; D is possibly TRBD1 (5 bases). With 8 bases removed from V and 7 bases from J, the gap between germline ends came to 18 bases. Germline values: CDR1 MNHNS, CDR2 SASEGT. This CDR3 contains 14 residues. In DNA, the CDR3 is TGTGCCAGCTACCCAGGACATAACCGGAATGAGCAGTTCTTC. Translation: CASYPGHNRNEQFF.

The CDR3, as DNA: TGTGCCAGCAGCCCCCAACAGGGGCCCTACGAGCAGTACTTC. This sequence encodes CASSPQQGPYEQYF. The genes are TRBV7-9 and TRBJ2-7, with TRBD1 identical over 7 bases. The CDR3 has 14 residues. V was pared by 5 bases and J by 2 bases, with 6 bases of the junction left unmatched. CDR1 is SEHNR and CDR2 is FQNEAQ in the germline V gene (reference sequence).

This chain uses TRBV27 with TRBJ2-7; D may be TRBD2 (6 bases). The V gene lost 5 bases and the J gene lost 12 bases, with 23 bases spanning the gap. CDR3 length: 14 residues. CDR1 and CDR2 from the germline V gene are MNHEY and SMNVEV (reference sequence). Written as DNA, the CDR3 is TGTGCCAGCAGTCGGGCCTTTTCGGGAGACGGTCTGTACTTC. Its protein product is CASSRAFSGDGLYF.

In its sample, this clonotype was seen many times. The chain has TRBV6-1 and TRBJ2-1; maybe TRBD2 (7 bases). Germline CDR1 and CDR2: MNHNS and SASEGT. Trimming shortened V by 7 bases and J by 0 bases, and 16 bases separated the two germline ends. This CDR3 contains 16 residues. CDR3 nucleotides: TGTGCCAGCACCTGGACAGCGGGGAGCTCCTACAATGAGCAGTTCTTC. Translated: CASTWTAGSSYNEQFF.

CDR3 region: CASSLEGEVNEQFF. Here the CDR3 DNA reads TGTGCCAGTAGTTTGGAGGGAGAAGTCAATGAGCAGTTCTTC. J is TRBJ2-1 and V is TRBV19; D possibly corresponds to TRBD2 (6 bases). Trimming took 5 bases from V and 6 from J, leaving 14 bases between them. Germline values: CDR1 LNHDA, CDR2 SQIVND (reference sequence). The CDR3 has 14 amino acids.

This clonotype has only a few counts. V gene TRBV28 combines with J gene TRBJ2-7; 10 positions agree with TRBD2. CDR1 MDHEN and CDR2 SYDVKM come from the germline V gene. The V gene end was trimmed by 4 bases and the J gene end by 1 base; junction bases not matched to a gene: 25. CDR3 length: 22 amino acids. DNA of the CDR3: TGTGCCAGCAGTTCGGCTCCGACGGTACAGGGATGGGCACTAGCGGGATCCTACGAGCAGTACTTC. Its translation: CASSSAPTVQGWALAGSYEQYF.

The table lists this clonotype with many counts. The chain recombines TRBV7-2 with TRBJ2-3, with unresolved D. Germline CDR1 and CDR2: SGHTA and FQGNSA. Deletions cut 1 base from V and 4 bases from J, with 3 bases between. The CDR3 runs to 12 residues. CDR3 DNA sequence: TGTGCCAGCAGCTTAGATCCAGATACGCAGTATTTT. This translates into CASSLDPDTQYF.

This clonotype has a handful of counts. The chain uses TRBV6-5 and TRBJ1-1, with TRBD1 identical over 10 bases. The CDR3 contains 16 residues. CDR1 MNHEY and CDR2 SVGAGI come from the germline V gene. V shed 4 bases, J shed 0 bases, and the junction held 5 bases outside the gene matches. The CDR3 protein is CASSFAGTGVNTEAFF. The CDR3 region has the DNA TGTGCCAGCAGTTTCGCCGGGACAGGGGTGAACACTGAAGCTTTCTTT.

This clonotype was detected only a few times. This chain joins TRBV9 and TRBJ2-1; TRBD2 matches at 7 bases. V lost 4 bases to trimming and J lost 1 base; unmatched junction nucleotides: 5. CDR1 is SGDLS, CDR2 YYNGEE, per germline. The CDR3 is made up of 15 amino acids. In DNA, the CDR3 is TGTGCCAGCAGCACCCTAGCGGAATCCTACAATGAGCAGTTCTTC. It yields the protein CASSTLAESYNEQFF.

This clonotype was observed a handful of times. The chain recombines TRBV7-9 with TRBJ2-5; 9 bases map to TRBD1. This CDR3 spans 15 amino acids. Trimming at V came to 8 bases and at J to 6 bases, leaving 13 bases not matched to a gene. Looked up from germline, CDR1 is SEHNR and CDR2 is FQNEAQ (reference sequence). CDR3 protein: CASQLPGQGAKTQYF. The DNA of the CDR3 is TGTGCCAGCCAACTTCCGGGACAGGGAGCGAAGACCCAGTACTTC.

In its sample, this clonotype was seen once. The gene calls are TRBV11-2 and TRBJ2-5, with 8 bases matching TRBD2. V gave up 5 bases and J gave up 9 bases; unmatched junction bases: 8. CDR1 is SGHAT, CDR2 FQNNGV, per germline. The CDR3 runs 13 residues. The CDR3 sequence: CASSPGGPTPQYF. Here the CDR3 DNA reads TGTGCCAGCAGCCCGGGGGGGCCGACCCCCCAGTACTTC.

The rearrangement links TRBV6-1 to TRBJ1-1, with 8 bases aligning to TRBD1. The length of the CDR3 is 13 residues. The trim removed 8 bases at V and 1 base at J, leaving 3 bases unmatched. Germline assignment: CDR1 MNHNS and CDR2 SASEGT. CDR3 nucleotide sequence: TGTGCCAGCCGACAGGGGCAGAACACTGAAGCTTTCTTT. Protein: CASRQGQNTEAFF.

This clonotype was observed a handful of times. The chain uses TRBV28 and TRBJ1-2, with a possible D match to TRBD1 (6 bases). CDR3 length: 15 residues. From germline, CDR1 is MDHEN and CDR2 SYDVKM. The V and J ends lost 2 bases and 5 bases respectively, with 15 bases between them. This CDR3 reads CASSLEDRRSYGYTF. CDR3 coding DNA: TGTGCCAGCAGTTTAGAAGACAGGCGCTCATATGGCTACACCTTC.